This T cell receptor (beta chain) is from a study of shared clonotypes between healthy human individuals. Study-wide results and caveats: Richness estimates generally favored naive over memory subsets. It was the non-shared clonotypes that had lower generation probabilities than clonotypes shared by all four donors.

Several immunoSEQ plates received, in even portions, the genomic DNA of each subset. Assay used: immunoSEQ multiplex PCR; TCRdb lists only in-frame clones, some missing. This table holds hundreds of thousands of clones, around 96% found once. Per germline, CDR1 PRHDT and CDR2 FYEKMQ (reference sequence). Trimming removed 5 bases from V and 5 bases from J; junction bases left unmatched: 6. This CDR3 contains 16 residues. Notes on this clone: Its antigen is undetermined.

Naive CD8 cells lacked CD45RO and underwent positive selection for CCR7, leaving out terminally differentiated effector memory CD45RA+ cells. Donors, healthy HIV-negative adults, lacked recent acute infections or vaccinations. This TCR derives from a woman in her thirties in good health. What was sequenced was naive CD8+ T cells sorted from blood. V usage is TRBV13 and J usage is TRBJ2-2, with TRBD2 matching over 12 bases. The CDR3 nucleotides read TGTGCCAGCAGCGGAAGACTAGCGGGAGCGACCGGGGAGCTGTTTTTT. Residues: CASSGRLAGATGELFF.